These 10 T cell receptor beta chains were sequenced from one sample in a study of Ad26.COV2.S vaccination and SARS-CoV-2 variants. Profiling relied on immunoSEQ multiplex PCR, and the TCRdb table lists in-frame clones only, not all of them. This sample carries approximately 500,000 clones, around 90% of them seen once, and the ten largest clones take 9.5% to 15%. Documented treatment: 19 received Ad26.COV2.S at low or high dose, single or two shots; roughly 5 received placebo; per-sample allocation not given. Specimens were obtained on day 63 following the first vaccine or placebo injection. Specimen: peripheral blood, collected in a trial of Ad26.COV2.S vaccine versus placebo. These receptors all come from a person between 18 and 59 years old who received the Ad26.COV2.S COVID-19 vaccine or a placebo.

The V and J genes are TRBV14 and TRBJ1-4; 7 bases agree with TRBD1. Germline V gives CDR1 SGHDN, CDR2 FVKESK. V lost 4 bases, J lost 6 bases, and 11 bases stayed unmatched. This CDR3 has 16 residues. In nucleotides, the CDR3 is TGTGCCAGCAGCCCGGGGACAGAGCCAGGCCATGAAAAACTGTTTTTT. Its protein is CASSPGTEPGHEKLFF.

This chain connects TRBV9 to TRBJ1-4; D gene uncertain. The CDR3 is made up of 15 amino acids. The ends were cut back, 0 bases at V and 3 bases at J, with 9 bases in the middle. Germline loops: CDR1 SGDLS, CDR2 YYNGEE. The CDR3 reads CASSVGGRANEKLFF. CDR3 in DNA: TGTGCCAGCAGCGTAGGGGGAAGGGCTAATGAAAAACTGTTTTTT.

V is TRBV9 and J is TRBJ1-6; TRBD1 matches 7 bases. Germline lookup yields CDR1 SGDLS and CDR2 YYNGEE. The CDR3 length is 15 residues. The V gene end was trimmed by 4 bases and the J gene end by 5 bases; junction bases not matched to a gene: 6. In DNA, the CDR3 is TGTGCCAGCAGCCCCCCGGGACAGCATAATTCACCCCTCCACTTT. It is translated as CASSPPGQHNSPLHF.

This chain joins TRBV28 and TRBJ1-2, with unresolved D. This CDR3 is built from 13 residues. In germline, CDR1 is MDHEN, CDR2 SYDVKM. Trimming stripped 2 bases from V and 2 bases from J, with 6 bases between. CDR3 DNA sequence: TGTGCCAGCAGTTTAAAGAGAAACTATGGCTACACCTTC. It codes for CASSLKRNYGYTF.

The chain uses TRBV5-1 and TRBJ1-2; D ambiguous. V shed 4 bases and J shed 2 bases, with 12 bases lying between them. The CDR3 spans 14 residues. From germline, CDR1 is SGHRS and CDR2 YFSETQ. Written as DNA, the CDR3 is TGCGCCAGCAGCCCCCAAGCAGACAACTATGGCTACACCTTC. Translated, it gives CASSPQADNYGYTF. Complete variable domain (other parts from reference TRBV5-1 and TRBJ1-2): KAGVTQTPRYLIKTRGQQVTLSCSPISGHRSVSWYQQTPGQGLQFLFEYFSETQRNKGNFPGRFSGRQFSNSRSEMNVSTLELGDSALYLCASSPQADNYGYTFGSGTRLTVV.

The rearrangement joins TRBV4-3 to TRBJ2-1; possible D gene TRBD2, 5 bases. Germline V lookup: CDR1 LGHNA, CDR2 YSLEER. Between the trimmed V and J ends, which lost 3 bases and 0 bases, there was a span of 9 bases. This CDR3 has 15 residues. The CDR3 protein is CASSHGLFSYNEQFF. CDR3 DNA sequence: TGCGCCAGCAGCCACGGACTGTTCTCCTACAATGAGCAGTTCTTC.

The chain links TRBV30 to TRBJ2-3; 7 bases map to TRBD2. This CDR3 contains 16 residues. The V segment lost 2 bases and the J segment 2 bases; nucleotides outside the gene matches: 10. Germline CDR1 is GTSNPN and CDR2 is SVGIG (reference sequence). CDR3 amino acids: CAWSLALAGDTDTQYF. CDR3 coding DNA: TGTGCCTGGAGTTTAGCGTTGGCGGGAGACACAGATACGCAGTATTTT.

The chain couples TRBV12-3 or TRBV12-4 to TRBJ2-5; weak D call: TRBD2 (5 bases). CDR3 length: 12 amino acids. Trimming left V 3 bases short and J 9 bases short, with 11 bases between. CDR3 protein: CASSFQYGAQYF. The CDR3 nucleotides read TGTGCCAGCAGTTTTCAGTACGGGGCCCAGTACTTC.

The genes are TRBV6-5 and TRBJ2-2; D unresolved. Looked up from germline, CDR1 is MNHEY and CDR2 is SVGAGI. The CDR3 sequence is 14 residues long. The V end lost 7 bases, the J end lost 0 bases, and 9 bases lay between the germline ends. Here the CDR3 DNA reads TGTGCCAGCAAGCAGACACCGAACACCGGGGAGCTGTTTTTT. Translation gives CASKQTPNTGELFF.

The CDR3 DNA reads as TGTGCCAGCAGTTACCCTGACTTTGAGCAGTTCTTC. It encodes CASSYPDFEQFF. The rearrangement links TRBV6-2 or TRBV6-3 to TRBJ2-1, with unresolved D. The V gene's germline CDR1 is MNHEY and CDR2 SVGEGT. Trimming left V 2 bases short and J 9 bases short, with 8 bases between. There are 12 residues in the CDR3.